This TCR beta chain was recovered during a study of shared T cell receptors in the human thymus. Clones were read by immunoSEQ multiplex PCR, and TCRdb kept only the in-frame ones, dropping some. This table holds some 640,000 clones, about 90% found once. Deletions cut 3 bases from V and 8 bases from J, with 25 bases between. Per germline, CDR1 LGHNT and CDR2 FRNRAP. This CDR3 is 18 amino acids long. These same data were also listed under a study on human thymus T cells.

This TCR was recovered from a boy in the first two years of life with a congenital heart defect. The rearrangement joins TRBV12-5 to TRBJ2-2; D perhaps matches TRBD2 (6 bases). Sequencing was performed on thymocytes. The CDR3 DNA follows: TGTGCTAGTGGTTTTTTTCATATGCTAGCGAGTCCCTTTGGGGAGCTGTTTTTT. This sequence encodes CASGFFHMLASPFGELFF. The whole variable domain, remainder taken from reference TRBV12-5 and TRBJ2-2, is DARVTQTPRHKVTEMGQEVTMRCQPILGHNTVFWYRQTMMQGLELLAYFRNRAPLDDSGMPKDRFSAEMPDATLATLKIQPSEPRDSAVYFCASGFFHMLASPFGELFFGEGSRLTVL.